Listed below are T cell receptor beta chains from one sample, sequenced in a study of beta chain features in type 1 diabetes. Repertoires were generated with immunoSEQ multiplex PCR, while TCRdb's copy carries only in-frame clones and drops some. The data contain 300,000 to 350,000 clones, 8% of them seen just once; the ten biggest clones take up 0.44%. Sequencing was carried out using central memory CD4+ T cells from blood. These receptors were collected from a woman under 30 in good health. CDR3s include the opening cysteine and the closing phenylalanine or tryptophan. The D gene is left open where the match is weak.

TRBV7-6 | - | CASSLGHPYNEQFF
TRBV6-5 | - | CASSYSDGGTDTQYF
TRBV10-3 | TRBD1 | CAISRTGGRTTEAFF
TRBV7-8 | - | CASSLGSSTDTQYF
TRBV11-1 | TRBD1 | CASSPRTGYTDTQYF
TRBV18 | - | CASSPAVPSWEQYF
TRBV2 | - | CASNRAVGEQYF
TRBV19 | - | CASSLWTSGANVLTF
TRBV21-1 | - | CASSKLTGLINPSSYEQYF
TRBV14 | - | CASSQDPRLATIF
TRBV7-2 | - | CASSLAGSYEQYF
TRBV15 | - | CATSSSRAGANVLTF
TRBV9 | - | CASSVLQGADTQYF
TRBV28 | - | CASSRTEYGYTF
TRBV7-9 | - | CASSLGGQSYEQYF
TRBV18 | - | CASSPLAHNSGANVLTF
TRBV6-5 | TRBD2 | CASSVAGGRDEQFF
TRBV11-1 | TRBD2 | CASSPGLADYEQYF
TRBV28 | TRBD2 | CASSPNGLAQETQYF
TRBV7-2 | - | CASSLQADASYEQYF
TRBV4-2 | TRBD1 | CASSFQGDQFYEQYF
TRBV7-6 | TRBD1 | CASSRGTENYGYTF
TRBV4-2 | - | CASSFDSYQETQYF
TRBV20-1 | - | CSARVRTEAFF
TRBV28 | TRBD1 | CASARLPGTAYKNIQYF
TRBV11-2 | - | CASSLSIQGLTEAFF
TRBV18 | TRBD1 | CASSPSTGGSGANVLTF
TRBV7-3 | - | CASSLMSGPNNEQFF
TRBV27 | TRBD2 | CASSFWTSGRNEQFF
TRBV7-2 | - | CASSPRDGGVEQYF
TRBV19 | - | CASSRQSSYNEQFF
TRBV7-8 | TRBD2 | CASSLGPLVWTSVMEQYF
TRBV7-2 | - | CASSPVNTEAFF
TRBV7-8 | - | CASSLYQDPNTGELFF
TRBV28 | TRBD1 | CASSSRQGWYGYTF
TRBV6-6 | - | CASSYGASGNGYTF
TRBV6-5 | - | CASRITGGSPTEAFF
TRBV5-1 | TRBD2 | CASMPLAGGWETQYF
TRBV5-1 | - | CASSWNPGSNQPQHF
TRBV7-9 | TRBD2 | CASSHSSGRTTDTQYF
TRBV5-6 | - | CASSLSQAWHTQYF